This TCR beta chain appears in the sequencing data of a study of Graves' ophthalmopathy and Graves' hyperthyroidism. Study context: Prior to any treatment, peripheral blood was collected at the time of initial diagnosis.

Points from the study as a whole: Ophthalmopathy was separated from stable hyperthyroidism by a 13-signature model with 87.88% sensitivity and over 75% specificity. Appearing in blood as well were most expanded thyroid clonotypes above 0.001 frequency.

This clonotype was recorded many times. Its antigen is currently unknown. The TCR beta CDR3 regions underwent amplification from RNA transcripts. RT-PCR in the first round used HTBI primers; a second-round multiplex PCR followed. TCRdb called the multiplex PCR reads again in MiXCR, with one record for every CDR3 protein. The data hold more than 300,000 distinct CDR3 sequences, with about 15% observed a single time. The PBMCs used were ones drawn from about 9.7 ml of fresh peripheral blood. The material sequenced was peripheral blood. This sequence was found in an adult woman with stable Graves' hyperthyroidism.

CDR3 region: CDRGTGPNYGYTF. In DNA, the CDR3 is TGTGACAGGGGGACGGGACCAAACTATGGCTACACCTTC. V gene TRBV30 combines with J gene TRBJ1-2; 8 bases are a match to TRBD1. Germline V gives CDR1 GTSNPN, CDR2 SVGIG (reference sequence). CDR3 size: 13 residues.